These 17 T cell receptor beta chains share one sample of origin, sequenced in a study of blood T cell repertoires in COVID-19. Assay used: immunoSEQ multiplex PCR; TCRdb lists only in-frame clones, some missing. The sample has approximately 100,000 clones, approximately 79% seen once. The sequencing sample was made of peripheral blood. These receptors originate from a woman of 80 years or more with active or convalescent COVID-19.

V usage is TRBV25-1 and J usage is TRBJ1-1; TRBD1 matches at 7 bases. Germline values: CDR1 MGHDK, CDR2 SYGVNS. CDR3 length equals 13 residues. Trimming took 8 bases from V and 1 from J; bases not matched to a gene: 4. CDR3 protein: CASQDRRNTEAFF. CDR3 in DNA: TGTGCCAGCCAGGACAGGCGGAACACTGAAGCTTTCTTT.

CDR3 in amino acids: CASSLVRTNNEQFF. In nucleotides, the CDR3 is TGTGCCAGCAGCTTAGTACGGACTAACAATGAGCAGTTCTTC. This chain links TRBV7-2 with TRBJ2-1; a possible D gene is TRBD2 (6 bases). From germline, CDR1 is SGHTA and CDR2 FQGNSA. The CDR3 totals 14 residues. V was shortened by 1 base and J by 5 bases, with 9 bases between the two germline ends.

This clone was recorded only once. V and J are TRBV5-1 and TRBJ1-1; D gene unclear. Germline V gene sequence: CDR1 SGHRS, CDR2 YFSETQ. The CDR3 runs 11 residues. V dropped 0 bases and J dropped 8 bases, with 5 bases sitting between them. In DNA form, the CDR3 reads TGCGCCAGCAGCTTGGGCAGAGAAGCTTTCTTT. This codes for CASSLGREAFF. Full variable domain (rest looked up from reference TRBV5-1 and TRBJ1-1): KAGVTQTPRYLIKTRGQQVTLSCSPISGHRSVSWYQQTPGQGLQFLFEYFSETQRNKGNFPGRFSGRQFSNSRSEMNVSTLELGDSALYLCASSLGREAFFGQGTRLTVV.

The CDR3 DNA reads as TGTGCCAGCAGTTACGCGACAGGGATCTACACCTTC. Translation gives CASSYATGIYTF. The chain couples TRBV6-2 or TRBV6-3 to TRBJ1-2; 7 bases match TRBD1. Unmatched junction bases numbered 4, after V lost 2 bases and J lost 10 bases. Germline loops: CDR1 MNHEY, CDR2 SVGEGT. CDR3 size: 12 residues.

The sample holds a few counts of this clone. The V call is TRBV12-5, the J call TRBJ2-1; the D gene is possibly TRBD1 (5 bases). The V end lost 0 bases, the J end lost 3 bases, and 9 bases lay between the germline ends. The CDR3 has 15 residues. Germline CDR1 LGHNT, CDR2 FRNRAP. DNA for the CDR3: TGTGCTAGTGGTTTGGTATTAGGGGTCTACAATGAGCAGTTCTTC. It encodes CASGLVLGVYNEQFF.

This chain joins TRBV19 and TRBJ1-6; D is perhaps TRBD1 (5 bases). Germline-derived CDR1 and CDR2 are LNHDA and SQIVND (reference sequence). The CDR3 spans 12 residues. V lost 4 bases, J lost 8 bases, and 6 bases lay in between. DNA for the CDR3: TGTGCCAGTAGTAGCAGGGATTCACCCCTCCACTTT. This gives the protein CASSSRDSPLHF. The full variable domain, completed using reference TRBV19 and TRBJ1-6, is DGGITQSPKYLFRKEGQNVTLSCEQNLNHDAMYWYRQDPGQGLRLIYYSQIVNDFQKGDIAEGYSVSREKKESFPLTVTSAQKNPTAFYLCASSSRDSPLHFGNGTRLTVT.

This rearrangement joins TRBV4-3 to TRBJ2-7; TRBD2 aligns across 10 bases. Germline CDR1 LGHNA, CDR2 YSLEER. Trimming cost V 0 bases and J 4 bases; bases outside gene matches: 12. The CDR3 spans 18 residues. CDR3 DNA sequence: TGCGCCAGCAGCCAAGAGTGGGCAAGCGGGAGGGCCCAATACGAGCAGTACTTC. Its protein is CASSQEWASGRAQYEQYF.

The genes are TRBV5-6 and TRBJ1-1; 8 bases are a match to TRBD1. With V trimmed by 4 bases and J by 4 bases, 6 bases remained unmatched. Germline-derived CDR1 and CDR2 are SGHDT and YYEEEE. The CDR3 spans 14 residues. The CDR3 DNA is TGTGCCAGCAGCATGGACAGGGCGGGCACTGAAGCTTTCTTT. It translates to CASSMDRAGTEAFF.

The chain is built from TRBV6-1 and TRBJ1-3; D ambiguous. V lost 1 base and J lost 4, with 14 bases in between. Germline V gene sequence: CDR1 MNHNS, CDR2 SASEGT. This CDR3 region has 16 residues. DNA of the CDR3: TGTGCCAGCAGTGAAGAAGGCAGACCGGGGGGAAACACCATATATTTT. The encoded protein is CASSEEGRPGGNTIYF.

The chain links TRBV4-1 to TRBJ1-3; D unresolved. From germline, CDR1 is MGHRA and CDR2 YSYEKL. V dropped 0 bases and J dropped 0 bases, with 6 bases sitting between them. This CDR3 has 15 residues. The CDR3 DNA reads as TGCGCCAGCAGCCAAGATCCGGGCTCTGGAAACACCATATATTTT. It specifies CASSQDPGSGNTIYF.

V is TRBV5-1 and J is TRBJ2-7, with 7 bases fitting TRBD2. CDR3 length equals 14 residues. The V gene's germline CDR1 is SGHRS and CDR2 YFSETQ. V lost 3 bases, J lost 3 bases, and 6 bases stayed unmatched. The DNA of the CDR3 is TGCGCCAGCAGCTCGAGCGGGGATGGCTACGAGCAGTACTTC. It specifies CASSSSGDGYEQYF.

The genes are TRBV29-1 and TRBJ1-3; D is possibly TRBD1 (6 bases). The CDR3 runs to 13 residues. V was pared by 6 bases and J by 2 bases, with 11 bases between. CDR1 and CDR2 (germline): SQVTM, ANQGSEA. CDR3 region: CSVGAMAGNTIYF. The DNA for the CDR3 is TGCAGCGTGGGGGCAATGGCTGGAAACACCATATATTTT. The full variable domain, rest sourced from reference TRBV29-1 and TRBJ1-3, is SAVISQKPSRDICQRGTSLTIQCQVDSQVTMMFWYRQQPGQSLTLIATANQGSEATYESGFVIDKFPISRPNLTFSTLTVSNMSPEDSSIYLCSVGAMAGNTIYFGEGSWLTVV.

This clone was seen only once. The CDR3 reads CASSQDLGTSGYTQYF. The CDR3 region has the DNA TGCGCCAGCAGCCAAGATTTAGGGACTAGCGGATATACGCAGTATTTT. The chain joins TRBV4-1 to TRBJ2-3, with 11 bases aligning to TRBD2. CDR1 MGHRA and CDR2 YSYEKL come from the germline V gene. The V gene end was trimmed by 0 bases and the J gene end by 7 bases; junction bases not matched to a gene: 6. The CDR3 runs to 16 residues.

The genes are TRBV28 and TRBJ2-3; 10 bases fit TRBD2. The CDR3 is 16 residues long. Germline V lookup: CDR1 MDHEN, CDR2 SYDVKM. V lost 3 bases to trimming and J lost 6 bases; unmatched junction nucleotides: 9. For the CDR3, the DNA is TGTGCCAGCAGTTTGGGGCTAGCGGGAGCAGGTGATACGCAGTATTTT. It codes for CASSLGLAGAGDTQYF.

The chain links TRBV6-2 or TRBV6-3 to TRBJ1-1; no reliable D call. Trimming shortened V by 6 bases and J by 5 bases, and 10 bases separated the two germline ends. CDR1 MNHEY and CDR2 SVGEGT come from the germline V gene. This CDR3 comprises 12 residues. The CDR3 loop reads CASSVQWTEAFF. The CDR3 DNA follows: TGTGCCAGCAGCGTCCAGTGGACTGAAGCTTTCTTT.

The chain has TRBV18 and TRBJ1-2; D gene ambiguous. Trimming took 3 bases from V and 0 from J, leaving 11 bases between them. In germline, CDR1 is KGHSH, CDR2 LQKENI. The CDR3 extends over 15 amino acids. The CDR3 region has the DNA TGTGCCAGCTCACCCCGCGGCGGCACTAACTATGGCTACACCTTC. Protein sequence: CASSPRGGTNYGYTF.

V and J are TRBV4-1 and TRBJ2-7; 10 bases match TRBD1. Germline values: CDR1 MGHRA, CDR2 YSYEKL. The CDR3 has 16 residues. Trimming took 0 bases from V and 5 from J; bases not matched to a gene: 7. In DNA form, the CDR3 reads TGCGCCAGCAGCCAAGATGGGACAGGGGTGTTCAACGAGCAGTACTTC. Its protein is CASSQDGTGVFNEQYF.